A selection of T cell receptor beta chains follows, all from one sample in a study of CD8+ T cells in alopecia areata. The protocol was immunoSEQ multiplex PCR, while the TCRdb copy is restricted to in-frame clones and leaves out a portion. This table has more than 110,000 clones, about 56% appearing once. The source material was CD8+ T cells sorted from blood, sampled at week 4, from a patient treated with tofacitinib. The origin of the receptors is a human donor with alopecia areata. Each CDR3 is given with its conserved first and last residue. The D gene is left open where the match is weak. Size is omitted from some rows. Given values are once, few, many or a class for expanded clones.

>TRBJ1-2|-|-|14|TRBV9
CASSDGGHFYGYTF
TGTGCCAGCAGCGACGGAGGACACTTCTATGGCTACACCTTC
>TRBJ2-3|TRBD2|-|16|TRBV4-1
CASSQVHGRSTDTQYF
TGCGCCAGCAGCCAAGTACACGGGAGGAGCACAGATACGCAGTATTTT
>TRBJ1-1|TRBD1|-|13|TRBV14
CASSQAQGAGAFF
TGTGCCAGCAGCCAAGCACAGGGGGCTGGCGCTTTCTTT
>TRBJ1-2|-|few|15|TRBV7-9
CASSLPGFVRYGYTF
TGTGCCAGCAGCTTACCAGGGTTTGTTCGGTATGGCTACACCTTC
>TRBJ2-7|-|-|14|TRBV6-5
CASSYFGRSYEQYF
TGTGCCAGCAGTTACTTTGGCAGGAGTTACGAGCAGTACTTC
>TRBJ2-1|-|-|13|TRBV4-1
CASSQESLNEQFF
TGCGCCAGCAGCCAAGAGAGTCTGAATGAGCAGTTCTTC
>TRBJ1-1|-|-|14|TRBV9
CASSVGPNTIEAFF
TGTGCCAGCAGCGTGGGACCGAACACCATTGAAGCTTTCTTT
>TRBJ2-1|-|-|14|TRBV6-1
CASSAGGPVYEQFF
TGTGCCAGCAGTGCGGGGGGCCCAGTCTATGAGCAGTTCTTC
>TRBJ1-2|-|few|16|TRBV4-3
CASSPGVIEVTFGYTF
TGCGCCAGCAGCCCTGGAGTGATTGAAGTGACCTTTGGCTACACCTTC
>TRBJ2-7|-|once|12|TRBV4-3
CASSQDNGEQYF
TGCGCCAGCAGCCAAGATAATGGCGAGCAGTACTTC
>TRBJ2-5|-|-|11|TRBV7-2
CASSVQETQYF
TGTGCCAGCAGCGTACAAGAGACCCAGTACTTC
>TRBJ2-7|TRBD2|few|16|TRBV14
CASSHTQGLAGVEQYF
TGTGCCAGCAGCCACACTCAGGGACTAGCGGGCGTCGAGCAGTACTTC
>TRBJ2-3|TRBD2|once|16|TRBV27
CASSPLKRGGTDTQYF
TGTGCCAGCAGTCCCCTTAAGCGGGGGGGAACAGATACGCAGTATTTT
>TRBJ1-5|TRBD1|-|15|TRBV6-5
CASSPWTGSNQPQHF
TGTGCCAGCAGTCCATGGACAGGGAGTAATCAGCCCCAGCATTTT
>TRBJ2-7|-|few|15|TRBV5-6
CASSTGEAAGYEQYF
TGTGCCAGCAGCACAGGGGAGGCAGCTGGCTACGAGCAGTACTTC
>TRBJ1-1|-|-|13|TRBV30
CAWSAQTVTEAFF
TGTGCCTGGAGTGCACAAACAGTTACTGAAGCTTTCTTT
>TRBJ2-5|-|-|14|TRBV7-9
CASTKTLESETQYF
TGTGCCAGCACCAAAACTCTGGAAAGTGAGACCCAGTACTTC
>TRBJ2-5|-|-|15|TRBV7-9
CASSLARARGETQYF
TGTGCCAGCAGCTTAGCGAGGGCCAGGGGAGAGACCCAGTACTTC
>TRBJ1-2|-|-|12|TRBV25-1
CASSVKDYGYTF
TGTGCCAGCAGTGTTAAAGACTATGGCTACACCTTC